In this sample, the clone carrying this T cell receptor beta chain turned up a few times. Its antigen is still unknown. The study recruited healthy Caucasian donors from Russia who were aged about 6 to 95. Each of the donors had 8 to 10 milliliters of peripheral blood drawn into EDTA-treated Vacutainer tubes. A second PCR, run for about 7 to 11 cycles, used a sample-barcoded 5' primer plus a J-beta primer mix. At least 3 million CDR3-containing paired-end reads were obtained per sample. One entry per CDR3 protein, called by TCRdb with MiXCR from the 5' RACE reads. The table has almost 1 million distinct CDR3 sequences, 51% seen once. V lost 5 bases to trimming and J lost 5 bases, with 14 bases between them. The germline gives CDR1 SGHAT, CDR2 FQNNGV. The CDR3 runs 14 residues. The data were obtained in a study of blood T cells in healthy people across ages. Study-wide points: CMV status of donors was not determined, possibly confounding expanded clonotype changes.

The sample comprised blood. V is TRBV11-2 and J is TRBJ2-3; D possibly corresponds to TRBD2 (5 bases). This receptor was obtained from an older woman in good health. The CDR3: CASSAGLGIDTQYF. In DNA form, the CDR3 reads TGTGCCAGCAGCGCGGGCCTCGGGATAGATACGCAGTATTTT.